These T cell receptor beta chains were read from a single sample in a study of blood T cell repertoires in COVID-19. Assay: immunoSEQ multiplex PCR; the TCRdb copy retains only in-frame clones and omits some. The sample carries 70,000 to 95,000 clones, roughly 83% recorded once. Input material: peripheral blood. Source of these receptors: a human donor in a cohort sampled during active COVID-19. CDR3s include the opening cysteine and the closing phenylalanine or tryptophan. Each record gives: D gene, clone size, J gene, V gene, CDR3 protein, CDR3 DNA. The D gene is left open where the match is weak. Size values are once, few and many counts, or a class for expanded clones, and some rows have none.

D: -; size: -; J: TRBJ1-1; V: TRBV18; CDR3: CASSGGAVNTEAFF; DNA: TGTGCCAGCTCAGGAGGGGCTGTGAACACTGAAGCTTTCTTT
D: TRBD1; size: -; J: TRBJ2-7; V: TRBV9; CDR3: CASSLSGTGPYEQYF; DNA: TGTGCCAGCAGCCTGTCCGGGACAGGCCCCTACGAGCAGTACTTC
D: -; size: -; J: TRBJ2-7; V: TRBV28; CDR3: CASMTGYEQYF; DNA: TGTGCCAGCATGACAGGCTACGAGCAGTACTTC
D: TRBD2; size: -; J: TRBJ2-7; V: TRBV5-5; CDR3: CASRRAGDPLYEQYF; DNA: TGTGCCAGCAGACGAGCGGGGGATCCCCTCTACGAGCAGTACTTC
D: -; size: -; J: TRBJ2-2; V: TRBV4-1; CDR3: CASSQDGGSRATNTGELFF; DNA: TGCGCCAGCAGCCAAGATGGAGGTTCAAGGGCGACGAACACCGGGGAGCTGTTTTTT
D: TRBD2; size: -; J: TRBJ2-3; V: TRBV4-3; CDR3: CASSLAGSTDTQYF; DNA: TGCGCCAGCAGCCTAGCGGGAAGCACAGATACGCAGTATTTT
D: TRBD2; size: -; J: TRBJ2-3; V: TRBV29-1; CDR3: CSVRGGSSRDTQYF; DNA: TGCAGCGTTCGGGGGGGCTCCTCAAGAGATACGCAGTATTTT
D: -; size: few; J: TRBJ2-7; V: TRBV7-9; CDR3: CASSPPGDEQYF; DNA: TGTGCCAGCAGCCCACCGGGAGACGAGCAGTACTTC
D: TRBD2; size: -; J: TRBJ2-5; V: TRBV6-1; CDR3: CASSGTSGGYREETQYF; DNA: TGTGCCAGCAGTGGGACTAGCGGGGGGTATCGGGAAGAGACCCAGTACTTC
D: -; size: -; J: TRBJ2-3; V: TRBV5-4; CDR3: CASSLEGGETTDTQYF; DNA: TGTGCCAGCAGCTTGGAGGGCGGGGAGACCACAGATACGCAGTATTTT
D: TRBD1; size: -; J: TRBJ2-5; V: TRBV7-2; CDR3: CASSTRTGAATQYF; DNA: TGTGCCAGCAGCACCCGGACAGGGGCGGCGACCCAGTACTTC
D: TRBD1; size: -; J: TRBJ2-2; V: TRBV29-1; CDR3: CSVMDRADTGELFF; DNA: TGCAGCGTTATGGACAGGGCGGACACCGGGGAGCTGTTTTTT
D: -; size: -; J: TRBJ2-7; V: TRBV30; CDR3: CAWSEDPMTGYEQYF; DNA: TGTGCCTGGAGTGAGGACCCGATGACAGGCTACGAGCAGTACTTC
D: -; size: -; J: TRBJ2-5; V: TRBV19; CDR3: CASSMRETQYF; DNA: TGTGCCAGTAGTATGCGAGAGACCCAGTACTTC
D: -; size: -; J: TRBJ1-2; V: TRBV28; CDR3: CASSRQIVTLHGYTF; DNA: TGTGCCAGCAGCCGACAGATTGTGACGCTCCATGGCTACACCTTC
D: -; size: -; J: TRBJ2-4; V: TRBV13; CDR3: CASSLRGPKNIQYF; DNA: TGTGCCAGCAGCTTAAGGGGTCCCAAAAACATTCAGTACTTC
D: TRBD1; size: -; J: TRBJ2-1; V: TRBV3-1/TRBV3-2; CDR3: CASSRTDREAYNEQFF; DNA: TGTGCCAGCAGCCGAACTGACAGGGAAGCATACAATGAGCAGTTCTTC
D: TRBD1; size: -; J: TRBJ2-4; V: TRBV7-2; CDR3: CASSLARDRGFQNIQYF; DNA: TGTGCCAGCAGCTTAGCAAGGGACAGGGGGTTCCAAAACATTCAGTACTTC
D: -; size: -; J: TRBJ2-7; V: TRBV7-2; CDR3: CASSPGGYEQYF; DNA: TGTGCCAGCAGTCCCGGGGGATACGAGCAGTACTTC
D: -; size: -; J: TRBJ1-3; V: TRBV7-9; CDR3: CASSSRTPSSGNTIYF; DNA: TGTGCCAGCAGCTCCCGGACTCCTAGCTCTGGAAACACCATATATTTT
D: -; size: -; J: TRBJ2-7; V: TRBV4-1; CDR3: CASSQDRGSVYEQYF; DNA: TGCGCCAGCAGCCAAGATCGGGGTAGCGTCTACGAGCAGTACTTC
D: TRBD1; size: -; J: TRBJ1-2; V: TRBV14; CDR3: CASSYQPGQGAYGYTF; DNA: TGTGCCAGCAGCTACCAACCGGGACAGGGGGCCTATGGCTACACCTTC
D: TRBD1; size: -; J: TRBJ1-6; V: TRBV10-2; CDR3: CASRRYLSGTVESPLHF; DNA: TGCGCCAGCAGGCGGTACTTATCCGGGACAGTAGAATCACCCCTCCACTTT
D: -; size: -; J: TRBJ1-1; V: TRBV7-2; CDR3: CASSLYARENTEAFF; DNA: TGTGCCAGCAGCTTATATGCCAGGGAGAACACTGAAGCTTTCTTT
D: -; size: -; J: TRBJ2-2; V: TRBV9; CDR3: CASSVGGENTGELFF; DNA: TGTGCCAGCAGCGTGGGCGGGGAGAACACCGGGGAGCTGTTTTTT
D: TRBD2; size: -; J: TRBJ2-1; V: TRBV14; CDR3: CASSRGTSDEQFF; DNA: TGTGCCAGCAGTCGCGGGACTAGCGACGAGCAGTTCTTC
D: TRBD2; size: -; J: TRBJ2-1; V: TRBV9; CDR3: CASSAIAGVAEQFF; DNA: TGTGCCAGCAGCGCGATAGCGGGAGTGGCTGAGCAGTTCTTC
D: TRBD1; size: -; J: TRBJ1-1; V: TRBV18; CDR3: CASSRQGADTEAFF; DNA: TGTGCCAGCTCCAGACAGGGGGCGGACACTGAAGCTTTCTTT
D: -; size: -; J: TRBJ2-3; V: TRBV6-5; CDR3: CASSYSTAGAGDTQYF; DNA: TGTGCCAGCAGTTACTCCACGGCGGGGGCTGGAGATACGCAGTATTTT
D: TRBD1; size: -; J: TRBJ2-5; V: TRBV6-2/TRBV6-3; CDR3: CASSYGQEAETQYF; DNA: TGTGCCAGCAGTTACGGACAGGAAGCTGAGACCCAGTACTTC
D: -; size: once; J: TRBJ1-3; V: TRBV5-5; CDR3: CASSLNAGKGTGNTIYF; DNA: TGTGCCAGCAGCTTGAACGCGGGGAAAGGAACGGGAAACACCATATATTTT
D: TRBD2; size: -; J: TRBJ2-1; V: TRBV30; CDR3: CAWSSASGINEQFF; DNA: TGTGCCTGGAGTTCGGCTAGCGGGATAAATGAGCAGTTCTTC
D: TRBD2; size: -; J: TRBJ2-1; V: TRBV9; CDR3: CASSVVTSGNEQFF; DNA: TGTGCCAGCAGCGTAGTAACTAGCGGCAATGAGCAGTTCTTC
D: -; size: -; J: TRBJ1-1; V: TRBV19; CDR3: CASSKGRGTEAFF; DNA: TGTGCCAGTAGTAAGGGTAGGGGCACTGAAGCTTTCTTT
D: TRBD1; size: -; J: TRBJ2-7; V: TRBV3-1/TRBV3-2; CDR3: CASSHGTGANEQYF; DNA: TGTGCCAGCAGCCACGGGACAGGGGCCAACGAGCAGTACTTC
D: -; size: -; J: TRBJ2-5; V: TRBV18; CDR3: CASSPPRGSVTQETQYF; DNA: TGTGCCAGCTCACCACCTCGGGGTAGCGTAACTCAAGAGACCCAGTACTTC
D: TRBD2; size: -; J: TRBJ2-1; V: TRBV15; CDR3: CATSRGGVSGTSSYNEQFF; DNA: TGTGCCACCAGCAGAGGGGGAGTGAGCGGGACGAGCTCCTACAATGAGCAGTTCTTC
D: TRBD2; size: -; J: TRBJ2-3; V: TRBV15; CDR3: CATSRGAPLAGVGDTQYF; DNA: TGTGCCACCAGCAGAGGGGCACCATTAGCGGGAGTTGGAGATACGCAGTATTTT
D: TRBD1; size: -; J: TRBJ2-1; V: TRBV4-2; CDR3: CASSQRDRGPNEQFF; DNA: TGTGCCAGCAGCCAACGGGACAGGGGGCCAAATGAGCAGTTCTTC
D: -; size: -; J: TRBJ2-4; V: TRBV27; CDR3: CASSSRRDLVAKNIQYF; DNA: TGTGCCAGCAGTTCCCGACGGGATCTAGTAGCCAAAAACATTCAGTACTTC